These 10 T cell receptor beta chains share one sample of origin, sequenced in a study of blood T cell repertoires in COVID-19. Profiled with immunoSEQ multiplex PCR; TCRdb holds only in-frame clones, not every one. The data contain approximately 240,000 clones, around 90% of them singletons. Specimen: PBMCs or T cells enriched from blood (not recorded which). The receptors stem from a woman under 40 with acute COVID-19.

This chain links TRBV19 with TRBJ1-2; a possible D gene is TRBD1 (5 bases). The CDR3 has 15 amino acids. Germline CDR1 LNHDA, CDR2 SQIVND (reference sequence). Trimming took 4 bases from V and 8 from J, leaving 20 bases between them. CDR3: CASSNSGYDTRGYTF. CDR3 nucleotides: TGTGCCAGTAGTAATTCAGGGTACGACACGCGGGGCTACACCTTC.

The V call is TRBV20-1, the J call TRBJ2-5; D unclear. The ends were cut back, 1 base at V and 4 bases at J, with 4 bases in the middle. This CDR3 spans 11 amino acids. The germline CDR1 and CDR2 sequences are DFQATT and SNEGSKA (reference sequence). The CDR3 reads CSARVAETQYF. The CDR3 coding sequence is TGCAGTGCTAGAGTAGCAGAGACCCAGTACTTC.

The CDR3 DNA reads as TGTGCCAGCAGTTTTGAAGGGGGCAATGAGCAGTTCTTC. Its protein product is CASSFEGGNEQFF. This sequence joins TRBV6-2 or TRBV6-3 and TRBJ2-1; maybe TRBD1 (6 bases). There are 13 residues in the CDR3. CDR1 and CDR2 (germline): MNHEY, SVGEGT. The V gene lost 4 bases and the J gene lost 6 bases, with 10 bases spanning the gap.

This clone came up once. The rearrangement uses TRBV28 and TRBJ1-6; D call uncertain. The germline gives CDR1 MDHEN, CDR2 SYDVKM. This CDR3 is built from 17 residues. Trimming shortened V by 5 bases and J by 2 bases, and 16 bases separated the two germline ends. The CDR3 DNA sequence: TGTGCCAGCAGTCCCCCTAGACGCCGTACCTATAATTCACCCCTCCACTTT. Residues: CASSPPRRRTYNSPLHF.

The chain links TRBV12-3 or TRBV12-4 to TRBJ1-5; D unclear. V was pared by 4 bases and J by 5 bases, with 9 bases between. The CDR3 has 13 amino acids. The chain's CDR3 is CASSWQEDQPQHF. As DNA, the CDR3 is TGTGCCAGCAGTTGGCAGGAGGATCAGCCCCAGCATTTT.

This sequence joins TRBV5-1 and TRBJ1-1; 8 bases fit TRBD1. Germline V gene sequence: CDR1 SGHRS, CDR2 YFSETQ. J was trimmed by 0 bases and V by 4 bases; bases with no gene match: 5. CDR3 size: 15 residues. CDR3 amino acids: CASSVWTGMNTEAFF. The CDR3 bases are TGCGCCAGCAGCGTGTGGACAGGGATGAACACTGAAGCTTTCTTT. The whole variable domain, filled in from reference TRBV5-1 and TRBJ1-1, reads KAGVTQTPRYLIKTRGQQVTLSCSPISGHRSVSWYQQTPGQGLQFLFEYFSETQRNKGNFPGRFSGRQFSNSRSEMNVSTLELGDSALYLCASSVWTGMNTEAFFGQGTRLTVV.

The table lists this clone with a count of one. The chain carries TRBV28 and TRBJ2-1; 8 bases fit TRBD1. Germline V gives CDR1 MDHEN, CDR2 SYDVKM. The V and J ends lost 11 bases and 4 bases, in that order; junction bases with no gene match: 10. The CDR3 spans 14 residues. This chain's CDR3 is CAGQPGGRYNEQFF. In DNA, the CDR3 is TGTGCCGGCCAACCAGGGGGCCGGTACAATGAGCAGTTCTTC.

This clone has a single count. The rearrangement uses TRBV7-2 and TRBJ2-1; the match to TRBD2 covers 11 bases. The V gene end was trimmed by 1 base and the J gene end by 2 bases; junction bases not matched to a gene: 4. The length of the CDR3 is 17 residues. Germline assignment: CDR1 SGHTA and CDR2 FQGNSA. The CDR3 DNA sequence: TGTGCCAGCAGCTTAGGCCCGGGACTAGCGGCCTACAATGAGCAGTTCTTC. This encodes CASSLGPGLAAYNEQFF.

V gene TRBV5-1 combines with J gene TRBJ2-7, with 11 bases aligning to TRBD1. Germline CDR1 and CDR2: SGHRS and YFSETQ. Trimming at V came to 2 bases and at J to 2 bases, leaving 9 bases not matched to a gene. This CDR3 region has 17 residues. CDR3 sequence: CASSFGQGAKSPYEQYF. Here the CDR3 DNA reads TGCGCCAGCAGCTTCGGACAGGGGGCAAAAAGCCCCTACGAGCAGTACTTC.

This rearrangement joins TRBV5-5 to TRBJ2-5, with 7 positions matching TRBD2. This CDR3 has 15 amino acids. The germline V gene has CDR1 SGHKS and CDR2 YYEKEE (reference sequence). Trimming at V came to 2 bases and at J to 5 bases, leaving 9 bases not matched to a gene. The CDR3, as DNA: TGTGCCAGCAGCTTACTAGCGCTCGGTGCGGAGACCCAGTACTTC. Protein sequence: CASSLLALGAETQYF.